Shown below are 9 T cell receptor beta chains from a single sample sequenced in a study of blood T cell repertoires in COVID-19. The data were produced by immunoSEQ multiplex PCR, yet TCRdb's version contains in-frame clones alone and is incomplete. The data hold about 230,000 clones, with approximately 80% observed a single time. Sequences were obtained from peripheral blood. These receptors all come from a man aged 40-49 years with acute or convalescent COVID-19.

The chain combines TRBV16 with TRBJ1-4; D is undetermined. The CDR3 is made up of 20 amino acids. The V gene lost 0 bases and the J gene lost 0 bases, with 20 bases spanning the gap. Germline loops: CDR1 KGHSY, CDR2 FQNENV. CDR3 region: CASSQSLIMVRTATNEKLFF. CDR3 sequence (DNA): TGTGCCAGCAGCCAATCTCTAATCATGGTTCGGACTGCAACTAATGAAAAACTGTTTTTT. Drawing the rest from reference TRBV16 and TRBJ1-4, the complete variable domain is GEEVAQTPKHLVRGEGQKAKLYCAPIKGHSYVFWYQQVLKNEFKFLISFQNENVFDETGMPKERFSAKCLPNSPCSLEIQATKLEDSAVYFCASSQSLIMVRTATNEKLFFGSGTQLSVL.

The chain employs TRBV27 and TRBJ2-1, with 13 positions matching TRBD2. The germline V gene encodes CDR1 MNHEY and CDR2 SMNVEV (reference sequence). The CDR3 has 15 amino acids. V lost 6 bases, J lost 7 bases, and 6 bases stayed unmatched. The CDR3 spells CASRKGLAGKNEQFF. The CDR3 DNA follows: TGTGCCAGCAGAAAGGGACTAGCGGGAAAGAATGAGCAGTTCTTC.

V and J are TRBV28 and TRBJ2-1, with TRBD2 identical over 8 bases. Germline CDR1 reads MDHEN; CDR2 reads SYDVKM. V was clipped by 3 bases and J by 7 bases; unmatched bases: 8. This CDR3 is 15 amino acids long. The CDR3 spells CASSLGLGSRNEQFF. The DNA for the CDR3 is TGTGCCAGCAGTTTGGGACTAGGGAGTCGGAATGAGCAGTTCTTC.

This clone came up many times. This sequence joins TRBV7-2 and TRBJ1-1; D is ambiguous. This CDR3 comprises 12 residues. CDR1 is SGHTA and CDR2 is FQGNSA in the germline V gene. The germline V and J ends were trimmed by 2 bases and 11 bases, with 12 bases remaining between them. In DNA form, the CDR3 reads TGTGCCAGCAGCTTAATATCGGGTGCGGCTTTCTTT. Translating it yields CASSLISGAAFF.

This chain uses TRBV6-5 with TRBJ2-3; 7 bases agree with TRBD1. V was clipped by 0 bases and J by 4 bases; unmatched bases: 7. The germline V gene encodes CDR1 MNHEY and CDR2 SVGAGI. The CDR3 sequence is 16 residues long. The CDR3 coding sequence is TGTGCCAGCAGTTACTCGATTGGTCAGGGGGCAGATACGCAGTATTTT. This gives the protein CASSYSIGQGADTQYF.

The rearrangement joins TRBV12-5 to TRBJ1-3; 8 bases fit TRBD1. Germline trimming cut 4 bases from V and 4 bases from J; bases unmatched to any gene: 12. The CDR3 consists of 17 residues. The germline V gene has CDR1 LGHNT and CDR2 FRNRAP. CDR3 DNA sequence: TGTGCTAGTGGTTGGACGGATCCAGGGGGCTCGGGAAACACCATATATTTT. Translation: CASGWTDPGGSGNTIYF.

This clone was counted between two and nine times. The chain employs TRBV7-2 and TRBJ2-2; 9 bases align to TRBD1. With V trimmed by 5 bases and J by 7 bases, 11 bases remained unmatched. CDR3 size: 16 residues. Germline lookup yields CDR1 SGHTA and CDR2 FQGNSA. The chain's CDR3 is CASSPSRTGAGGELFF. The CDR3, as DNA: TGTGCCAGCAGCCCTAGCAGGACAGGGGCGGGCGGGGAGCTGTTTTTT.

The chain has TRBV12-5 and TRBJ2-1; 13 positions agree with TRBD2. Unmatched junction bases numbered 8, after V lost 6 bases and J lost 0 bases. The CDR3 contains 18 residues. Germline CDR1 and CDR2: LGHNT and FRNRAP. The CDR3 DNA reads TGTGCTAGTGGACCGGGACTAGCGGGGTTTAGCTCCTACAATGAGCAGTTCTTC. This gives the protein CASGPGLAGFSSYNEQFF.

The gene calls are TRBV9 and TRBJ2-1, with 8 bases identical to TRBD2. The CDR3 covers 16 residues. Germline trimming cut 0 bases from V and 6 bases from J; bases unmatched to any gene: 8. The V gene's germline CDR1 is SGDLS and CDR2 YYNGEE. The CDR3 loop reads CASSVAGSGTINEQFF. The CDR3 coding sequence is TGTGCCAGCAGCGTAGCGGGTAGCGGGACGATCAATGAGCAGTTCTTC.